The clone carrying this T cell receptor (beta chain) was seen at least ten times. Germline loops: CDR1 SGHTA, CDR2 FQGNSA. This CDR3 is built from 14 residues. V lost 3 bases to trimming and J lost 7 bases; unmatched junction nucleotides: 2. The data originate from a study of spatial heterogeneity in lung cancer. MiXCR, applied by TCRdb to the 5' RACE reads, yields one record per CDR3 protein. The table includes 30,000 to 40,000 distinct CDR3 sequences, 6.5% to 9.5% detected once. Time point given: blood at routine non-recurrence follow-up after resection. The sample here was PBMCs, taken at follow-up. The V call is TRBV7-2, the J call TRBJ2-1; 11 nucleotides line up with TRBD2. The sequence derives from a male donor with early-stage non-small cell lung cancer. The CDR3 here is CASSFSGGGNEQFF. CDR3 DNA sequence: TGTGCCAGCAGCTTTAGCGGGGGGGGGAATGAGCAGTTCTTC.